This TCR beta chain was observed in a study of breast tumors, draining lymph nodes, adjacent tissues. TCRdb passed the multiplex PCR reads through MiXCR, listing each CDR3 protein once. The data contain under 20,000 distinct CDR3 sequences, approximately 42% of them seen just once; the ten biggest clones take up more than 15%. V lost 6 bases, J lost 9 bases, and 12 bases stayed unmatched. The CDR3 has 15 residues. CDR1 is MNHNY, CDR2 SVGAGI, per germline (reference sequence). The chain employs TRBV6-6 and TRBJ2-1, with 9 positions matching TRBD2. The receptor's source is a female donor with breast cancer. Some clones in this sample may be carry-over from other donors' samples. Sample: breast tumor tissue. CDR3 sequence (DNA): TGTGCCAGCAGCCTAGCGGGAAGGGGGGCCGGTGAGCAGTTCTTC. Encoded protein: CASSLAGRGAGEQFF.